This TCR beta chain was profiled in a study of T cell changes during pregnancy in multiple sclerosis. Method: immunoSEQ multiplex PCR; TCRdb's copy keeps in-frame clones and lacks some. The table includes tens of thousands of clones, roughly 90% detected once. Source: peripheral blood, taken in the second trimester of pregnancy. This clonotype originated in a female donor with multiple sclerosis, enrolled in a pregnancy study.

Written as DNA, the CDR3 is TGTGCCAGTAGTATGGTGACAGGGAGCTCTGGAAACACCATATATTTT. Translated, it gives CASSMVTGSSGNTIYF. The chain is built from TRBV19 and TRBJ1-3; 7 bases map to TRBD1. This CDR3 is 16 amino acids long. Germline V CDR1 and CDR2: LNHDA, SQIVND (reference sequence). The trim removed 3 bases at V and 0 bases at J, leaving 5 bases unmatched. The whole variable domain, remainder taken from reference TRBV19 and TRBJ1-3, is DGGITQSPKYLFRKEGQNVTLSCEQNLNHDAMYWYRQDPGQGLRLIYYSQIVNDFQKGDIAEGYSVSREKKESFPLTVTSAQKNPTAFYLCASSMVTGSSGNTIYFGEGSWLTVV.